This TCR beta chain stems from a study of PD-1 blockade in classical Hodgkin lymphoma. Study-wide findings and caveats: Patients were excluded if nivolumab began under 1 year after ASCT (the autologous transplant). The diversity seen at baseline in complete responders resembled that of newly diagnosed patients. Significantly greater TCR diversity emerged by C4D1 in CD4+ cells but not CD8+ cells.

Clones were sequenced by immunoSEQ multiplex PCR, and TCRdb holds only the in-frame ones, with some missing. There are tens of thousands of clones in the sample; around three quarters occur only once, and about 22% lies in the top ten. Each patient experienced a relapse that followed autologous stem cell transplantation, and brentuximab vedotin exposure varied. Complete response, partial response or progressive disease made up the best responses. Remarks on this clone: Its antigen remains unknown. This CDR3 is also generated by other DNA sequences in the sample.

Trimming left V 2 bases short and J 1 base short, with 5 bases between. The CDR3 length is 13 residues. The germline CDR1 and CDR2 sequences are GTSNPN and SVGIG (reference sequence). The material was peripheral blood mononuclear cells (PBMCs), obtained at baseline. This TCR was sampled from a human donor with classical Hodgkin lymphoma. The chain recombines TRBV30 with TRBJ2-2; D gene ambiguous. The DNA of the CDR3 is TGTGCCTGGAGTACTCAGAACACCGGGGAGCTGTTTTTT. Encoded protein: CAWSTQNTGELFF.